The 26 T cell receptor beta chains below come from one sample, sequenced in a study of cytomegalovirus exposure and HLA in healthy donors. Vbeta (60) and Jbeta (13) primers were used in the PCR. Measured with immunoSEQ multiplex PCR; TCRdb has only the in-frame clones, and not every one. The table records about 160,000 clones, 80% of them present only once. The source material was PBMCs. All receptors derive from a man between 18 and 29 years old in good health and CMV-seropositive.

On this clone: Relative to the germline gene, one junction end is altered; a read error may explain this. The rearrangement joins TRBV5-6 to TRBJ2-5; possible D gene TRBD2, 5 bases. The germline V gene encodes CDR1 SGHDT and CDR2 YYEEEE. The CDR3 is 14 amino acids. CDR3 DNA: TGTGCCAGCAGCTCCGATGGACGGGAAGAGGCCCAGTACTTC. Its translation: CASSSDGREEAQYF.

J is TRBJ1-3 and V is TRBV10-3; maybe TRBD1 (5 bases). Looked up from germline, CDR1 is ENHRY and CDR2 is SYGVKD. CDR3 size: 17 residues. Deletions cut 3 bases from V and 0 bases from J, with 15 bases between. The CDR3 DNA reads as TGTGCCATCAGTGACATAAAACAGGTTCGCTCTGGAAACACCATATATTTT. This sequence encodes CAISDIKQVRSGNTIYF.

The chain links TRBV7-9 to TRBJ1-1, with D unresolved. The CDR3 contains 10 residues. Trimming took 4 bases from V and 7 from J, leaving 4 bases between them. The germline V gene encodes CDR1 SEHNR and CDR2 FQNEAQ (reference sequence). The CDR3 loop reads CASSSSEAFF. As DNA, the CDR3 is TGTGCCAGCAGCTCCAGTGAAGCTTTCTTT.

V is TRBV5-6 and J is TRBJ2-7, with D tentatively TRBD1 (5 bases). The CDR3 is 15 residues long. The germline V gene encodes CDR1 SGHDT and CDR2 YYEEEE. V was pared by 0 bases and J by 2 bases, with 12 bases between. The CDR3 DNA follows: TGTGCCAGCAGCTTGGAGGGGCTATCCCCCTACGAGCAGTACTTC. Protein product: CASSLEGLSPYEQYF.

This clone came up once. CDR3 loop: CASSLDNRGFYEQYF. For the CDR3, the DNA is TGCGCCAGCAGCTTGGATAACAGGGGGTTCTACGAGCAGTACTTC. This sequence joins TRBV5-1 and TRBJ2-7, with 8 bases fitting TRBD1. The CDR3 totals 15 residues. The germline V gene encodes CDR1 SGHRS and CDR2 YFSETQ. V dropped 0 bases and J dropped 3; count of bases not matched to a gene: 5.

This clone was observed a few times. The chain uses TRBV7-2 and TRBJ2-5, with 7 positions matching TRBD1. V was clipped by 6 bases and J by 4 bases; unmatched bases: 5. This CDR3 comprises 13 residues. CDR1 and CDR2 from the germline V gene are SGHTA and FQGNSA. Here the CDR3 DNA reads TGTGCCAGCAGGCAGACAGGGCCAGAGACCCAGTACTTC. It translates to CASRQTGPETQYF. The variable domain in full, completed from reference TRBV7-2 and TRBJ2-5, reads GAGVSQSPSNKVTEKGKDVELRCDPISGHTALYWYRQSLGQGLEFLIYFQGNSAPDKSGLPSDRFSAERTGGSVSTLTIQRTQQEDSAVYLCASRQTGPETQYFGPGTRLLVL.

The rearrangement uses TRBV6-5 and TRBJ1-1; D may be TRBD1 (6 bases). CDR1 is MNHEY, CDR2 SVGAGI, per germline. CDR3 length equals 15 residues. Trimming stripped 6 bases from V and 4 bases from J, with 18 bases between. CDR3 loop: CASRPQGRRGTEAFF. DNA for the CDR3: TGTGCCAGCAGACCCCAGGGGCGTAGGGGCACTGAAGCTTTCTTT.

The V gene is TRBV7-9, the J gene TRBJ2-1, with D maybe TRBD1 (5 bases). Germline lookup yields CDR1 SEHNR and CDR2 FQNEAQ (reference sequence). The CDR3 sequence is 12 residues long. The V and J ends lost 5 bases and 12 bases respectively, with 14 bases between them. CDR3 nucleotides: TGTGCCAGCAGCACGACAGCAGTTTGGCAGTTCTTC. This gives the protein CASSTTAVWQFF.

V usage is TRBV9 and J usage is TRBJ2-1; D not resolved. V was shortened by 0 bases and J by 4 bases, with 11 bases between the two germline ends. Per germline, CDR1 SGDLS and CDR2 YYNGEE. This CDR3 spans 15 amino acids. CDR3 loop: CASSVGTIAYNEQFF. In DNA form, the CDR3 reads TGTGCCAGCAGCGTAGGTACTATTGCATACAATGAGCAGTTCTTC.

The chain has TRBV7-9 and TRBJ1-3, with D possibly matching TRBD1 (6 bases). The CDR3 sequence is 16 residues long. CDR1 is SEHNR, CDR2 FQNEAQ, per germline (reference sequence). Trimming took off 2 bases at V and 4 bases at J, with 15 bases between the two ends. CDR3 residues: CASSLSTGISGNTIYF. The CDR3 DNA is TGTGCCAGCAGCTTAAGTACAGGGATCTCCGGAAACACCATATATTTT.

This chain uses TRBV7-9 with TRBJ1-1; 7 bases are a match to TRBD1. CDR3 length: 11 amino acids. Looked up from germline, CDR1 is SEHNR and CDR2 is FQNEAQ (reference sequence). The trim removed 6 bases at V and 10 bases at J, leaving 5 bases unmatched. CDR3 coding DNA: TGTGCCAGCAGTCCAAACAGGGGAGCTTTCTTT. Translated: CASSPNRGAFF.

This sequence joins TRBV2 and TRBJ1-2, with 7 bases identical to TRBD1. Germline lookup yields CDR1 SNHLY and CDR2 FYNNEI. CDR3 size: 15 residues. Trimming removed 6 bases from V and 9 bases from J; junction bases left unmatched: 16. The CDR3 sequence: CASRDNPGTALSYTF. The CDR3 DNA reads as TGTGCCAGCAGAGATAATCCCGGGACAGCACTCAGCTACACCTTC. Looking up the rest from reference TRBV2 and TRBJ1-2 gives the full variable domain: EPEVTQTPSHQVTQMGQEVILRCVPISNHLYFYWYRQILGQKVEFLVSFYNNEISEKSEIFDDQFSVERPDGSNFTLKIRSTKLEDSAMYFCASRDNPGTALSYTFGSGTRLTVV.

V is TRBV15 and J is TRBJ1-1; D unclear. Germline V lookup: CDR1 LNHNV, CDR2 YYDKDF (reference sequence). Trimming removed 6 bases from V and 0 bases from J, with 8 bases in between. The CDR3 runs 13 residues. This CDR3 reads CATSGQMNTEAFF. Written as DNA, the CDR3 is TGTGCCACCAGTGGGCAGATGAACACTGAAGCTTTCTTT.

This clone was detected only once. The chain links TRBV7-2 to TRBJ2-5, with 8 nucleotides matching TRBD1. CDR1 and CDR2 from the germline V gene are SGHTA and FQGNSA. The CDR3 covers 16 residues. The J segment lost 5 bases and the V segment lost 6 bases, leaving 14 bases of the junction unmatched. The CDR3 reads CASSRSGGALGETQYF. The CDR3 coding sequence is TGTGCCAGCAGTCGATCAGGGGGCGCGCTGGGCGAGACCCAGTACTTC. Drawing the rest from reference TRBV7-2 and TRBJ2-5, the complete variable domain is GAGVSQSPSNKVTEKGKDVELRCDPISGHTALYWYRQSLGQGLEFLIYFQGNSAPDKSGLPSDRFSAERTGGSVSTLTIQRTQQEDSAVYLCASSRSGGALGETQYFGPGTRLLVL.

This chain connects TRBV15 to TRBJ1-1, with D tentatively TRBD1 (5 bases). The germline V gene encodes CDR1 LNHNV and CDR2 YYDKDF (reference sequence). Between the trimmed V and J ends, which lost 0 bases and 1 base, there was a span of 9 bases. The CDR3 sequence is 15 residues long. CDR3 protein: CATSRDGAQNTEAFF. The CDR3 region has the DNA TGTGCCACCAGCAGAGATGGGGCACAGAACACTGAAGCTTTCTTT.

V gene TRBV6-1 combines with J gene TRBJ2-7, with 9 bases that match TRBD1. With 1 base clipped from V and 9 bases from J, the junction kept 13 bases outside the gene matches. Germline assignment: CDR1 MNHNS and CDR2 SASEGT. CDR3 length equals 16 residues. CDR3 loop: CASSEGVGTGYFGQYF. As DNA, the CDR3 is TGTGCCAGCAGTGAAGGGGTCGGGACAGGGTATTTTGGGCAGTACTTC.

V is TRBV5-1 and J is TRBJ2-3; 8 positions match TRBD1. V lost 2 bases and J lost 5; bases outside the gene matches: 16. CDR1 is SGHRS and CDR2 is YFSETQ in the germline V gene. This CDR3 region has 18 residues. CDR3 protein: CASSLRVQGQGLQDTQYF. The DNA for the CDR3 is TGCGCCAGCAGCTTAAGAGTCCAAGGACAGGGACTTCAAGATACGCAGTATTTT.

This clone was observed a single time. The CDR3 region is CASSSRQGVLSYEQYF. CDR3 bases: TGTGCCAGCAGCTCAAGACAGGGGGTCCTCTCCTACGAGCAGTACTTC. J is TRBJ2-7 and V is TRBV13; the match to TRBD1 covers 9 bases. Germline lookup yields CDR1 PRHDT and CDR2 FYEKMQ (reference sequence). The ends lost 4 bases at V and 0 bases at J; junction bases unmatched: 7. This CDR3 is 16 amino acids long.

The chain uses TRBV5-1 and TRBJ2-3, with 9 bases aligning to TRBD2. V dropped 1 base and J dropped 1; count of bases not matched to a gene: 4. The CDR3 is 16 amino acids. CDR1 is SGHRS, CDR2 YFSETQ, per germline. CDR3 nucleotides: TGCGCCAGCAGCTTGACTAGCGGGCCCGGCACAGATACGCAGTATTTT. This gives the protein CASSLTSGPGTDTQYF.

The chain has TRBV7-9 and TRBJ1-2; no definite D call. V lost 3 bases to trimming and J lost 0 bases, with 17 bases between them. Germline CDR1 SEHNR, CDR2 FQNEAQ (reference sequence). This CDR3 contains 17 residues. CDR3 nucleotides: TGTGCCAGCAGCTTTAGCCACCCAACTTATACTAACTATGGCTACACCTTC. Translation gives CASSFSHPTYTNYGYTF.

This clone was seen once. V is TRBV5-1 and J is TRBJ2-3; D uncertain. Looked up from germline, CDR1 is SGHRS and CDR2 is YFSETQ. V was cut by 3 bases and J by 7 bases, with 9 bases left in between. The CDR3 is 12 amino acids. CDR3 region: CASSSQANTQYF. CDR3 nucleotide sequence: TGCGCCAGCAGCTCTCAGGCAAATACGCAGTATTTT.

The chain recombines TRBV10-3 with TRBJ1-3; the D gene is possibly TRBD1 (6 bases). The V end lost 2 bases, the J end lost 0 bases, and 8 bases lay between the germline ends. The CDR3 consists of 15 residues. CDR1 ENHRY and CDR2 SYGVKD come from the germline V gene. In DNA, the CDR3 is TGTGCCATCAGTGAGGCGGACAGCTCTGGAAACACCATATATTTT. Translated, it gives CAISEADSSGNTIYF.

This chain uses TRBV5-4 with TRBJ2-5; 8 bases are shared with TRBD1. This CDR3 is 15 amino acids long. CDR1 is SGHNT, CDR2 YYREEE, per germline (reference sequence). The J segment lost 1 base and the V segment lost 3 bases, leaving 5 bases of the junction unmatched. CDR3 in DNA: TGTGCCAGCAGCTCGCGACAGGGGAGCCAAGAGACCCAGTACTTC. Encoded protein: CASSSRQGSQETQYF.

This clone appeared a single time. This chain joins TRBV18 and TRBJ1-1, with 9 positions matching TRBD1. Germline assignment: CDR1 KGHSH and CDR2 LQKENI. The J segment lost 4 bases and the V segment lost 1 base, leaving 1 base of the junction unmatched. The CDR3 is 14 residues long. The CDR3 loop is CASSPRDRATEAFF. The CDR3 coding sequence is TGTGCCAGCTCACCACGGGACAGGGCCACTGAAGCTTTCTTT.

CDR3 loop: CASSQEKLAVSYEQYF. DNA for the CDR3: TGTGCCAGCAGCCAAGAAAAACTAGCGGTCTCCTACGAGCAGTACTTC. The V and J genes are TRBV4-2 and TRBJ2-7; 8 nucleotides match TRBD2. The germline V gene has CDR1 LGHNA and CDR2 YNFKEQ. The CDR3 length is 16 residues. V lost 0 bases and J lost 0; bases outside the gene matches: 4.

The rearrangement links TRBV5-4 to TRBJ1-3; no clear D. CDR1 and CDR2 from the germline V gene are SGHNT and YYREEE (reference sequence). The V and J ends lost 2 bases and 0 bases respectively, with 12 bases between them. This CDR3 comprises 16 residues. The CDR3 here is CASSFGQLSSGNTIYF. Written as DNA, the CDR3 is TGTGCCAGCAGCTTTGGGCAGCTCTCCTCTGGAAACACCATATATTTT. The complete variable domain, with remaining parts taken from reference TRBV5-4 and TRBJ1-3, reads ETGVTQSPTHLIKTRGQQVTLRCSSQSGHNTVSWYQQALGQGPQFIFQYYREEENGRGNFPPRFSGLQFPNYSSELNVNALELDDSALYLCASSFGQLSSGNTIYFGEGSWLTVV.